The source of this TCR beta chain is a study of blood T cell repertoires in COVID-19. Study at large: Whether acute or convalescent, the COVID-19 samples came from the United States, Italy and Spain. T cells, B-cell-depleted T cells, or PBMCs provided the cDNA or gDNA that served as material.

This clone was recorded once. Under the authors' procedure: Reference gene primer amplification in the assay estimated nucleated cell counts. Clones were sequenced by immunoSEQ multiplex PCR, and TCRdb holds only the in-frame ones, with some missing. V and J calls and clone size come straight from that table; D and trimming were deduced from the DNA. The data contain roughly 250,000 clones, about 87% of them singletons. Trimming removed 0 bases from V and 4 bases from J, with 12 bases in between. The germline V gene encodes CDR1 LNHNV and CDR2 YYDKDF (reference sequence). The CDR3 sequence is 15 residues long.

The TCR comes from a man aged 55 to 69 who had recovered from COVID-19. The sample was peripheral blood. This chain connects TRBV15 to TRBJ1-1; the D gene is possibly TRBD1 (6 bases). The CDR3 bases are TGTGCCACCAGCAGAGATGGTAAGGGGGTCACTGAAGCTTTCTTT. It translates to CATSRDGKGVTEAFF.